This section outlines one T cell receptor (beta chain) sequence together with its context. The data derive from a study of T cells after yellow fever vaccination. The V and J ends lost 7 bases and 7 bases, in that order; junction bases with no gene match: 6. The CDR3 spans 12 residues. Germline CDR1 and CDR2: SGHVS and FQNEAQ. Researchers made TCR cDNA using 5'RACE template switching, and this step added a universal primer site and UMIs. In TCRdb, the 5' RACE reads were re-called with MiXCR into one record per CDR3 protein. This sample has approximately 600,000 distinct CDR3 sequences, with over 9% found just once.

The origin of this receptor is a young man who received the YFV17D yellow fever vaccine. The sample consisted of PBMCs, taken on the day of the yellow fever booster vaccination. The chain has TRBV7-8 and TRBJ2-7; the match to TRBD2 covers 8 bases. DNA of the CDR3: TGTGCCAGCAAAGCGACTAGCGCAGAGCAGTACTTC. This codes for CASKATSAEQYF.